The 15 T cell receptor beta chains below all came from one sample that was sequenced in a study of blood T cells in healthy people across ages. Primed by a sample-barcoded 5' primer and a J-beta primer mix, a second PCR proceeded for roughly 6 to 12 cycles. TCRdb called the 5' RACE reads again in MiXCR, with one record for every CDR3 protein. The table shows around 990,000 distinct CDR3 sequences, with around two fifths occurring only once. The sample comprised blood. Source of these receptors: a man aged 18 to 35 in good health.

In its sample, this clonotype was seen a few times. The germline gene is not matched at one end of the junction; a read error may be the cause. The chain recombines TRBV5-1 with TRBJ2-3; TRBD1 matches at 7 bases. The CDR3 is 15 residues long. The V gene's germline CDR1 is SGHRS and CDR2 YFSETQ. For the CDR3, the DNA is TGTGCCAGCAGCTTTCTAAGACAGGGCTCAGATACGCAGTATTTT. As protein: CASSFLRQGSDTQYF.

This clonotype was found a few times. The rearrangement joins TRBV6-5 to TRBJ2-7; weak D call: TRBD2 (6 bases). Near its end, the DNA agrees better with TRBJ2-4, so the J call may be wrong. The CDR3 totals 15 residues. Germline CDR1 is MNHEY and CDR2 is SVGAGI. CDR3 DNA sequence: TGTGCCAGCAGTTACGGGCGGGGAAGTGTGAACATTCAGTACTTC. Protein: CASSYGRGSVNIQYF.

This clonotype was seen a few times. The chain couples TRBV9 to TRBJ1-2; no definite D call. The CDR3 is made up of 15 amino acids. CDR1 SGDLS and CDR2 YYNGEE come from the germline V gene. V gave up 0 bases and J gave up 5 bases, with 14 bases separating them. The chain's CDR3 is CASSVADPRAYGYTF. DNA for the CDR3: TGTGCCAGCAGCGTAGCAGACCCTAGGGCTTATGGCTACACCTTC. Filled out from reference TRBV9 and TRBJ1-2, the complete variable domain reads DSGVTQTPKHLITATGQRVTLRCSPRSGDLSVYWYQQSLDQGLQFLIQYYNGEERAKGNILERFSAQQFPDLHSELNLSSLELGDSALYFCASSVADPRAYGYTFGSGTRLTVV.

The CDR3 loop is CASSLSRENQPQHF. The CDR3, as DNA: TGTGCCAGCAGTTTATCCCGGGAGAATCAGCCCCAGCATTTT. The chain is built from TRBV12-3 or TRBV12-4 and TRBJ1-5; D call uncertain. Between the trimmed V and J ends, which lost 2 bases and 4 bases, there was a span of 9 bases. This CDR3 is 14 amino acids long.

V and J are TRBV20-1 and TRBJ1-1; no reliable D call. The V gene lost 6 bases and the J gene lost 1 base, with 15 bases spanning the gap. Germline CDR1 reads DFQATT; CDR2 reads SNEGSKA (reference sequence). This CDR3 spans 14 amino acids. The CDR3 reads CSARHLYPNTEAFF. In DNA, the CDR3 is TGCAGTGCACGCCACCTCTATCCGAACACTGAAGCTTTCTTT.

The chain combines TRBV6-2 or TRBV6-3 with TRBJ1-2; D not certain. The length of the CDR3 is 12 residues. Trimming stripped 6 bases from V and 5 bases from J, with 10 bases between. The V gene's germline CDR1 is MNHEY and CDR2 SVGEGT. The CDR3 loop reads CASSLEEYGYTF. The DNA of the CDR3 is TGTGCCAGCAGCCTAGAGGAATATGGCTACACCTTC.

This clonotype has a handful of counts. V and J are TRBV7-2 and TRBJ2-3, with 9 bases fitting TRBD2. With 2 bases clipped from V and 3 bases from J, the junction kept 3 bases outside the gene matches. The germline V gene encodes CDR1 SGHTA and CDR2 FQGNSA. This CDR3 is 15 amino acids long. The CDR3 nucleotides are TGTGCCAGCAGCTTAATAAGCGGGGGGACAGATACGCAGTATTTT. This translates into CASSLISGGTDTQYF. Full variable domain (remainder filled in from reference TRBV7-2 and TRBJ2-3): GAGVSQSPSNKVTEKGKDVELRCDPISGHTALYWYRQSLGQGLEFLIYFQGNSAPDKSGLPSDRFSAERTGGSVSTLTIQRTQQEDSAVYLCASSLISGGTDTQYFGPGTRLTVL.

This clonotype showed up just a few times. The chain is built from TRBV29-1 and TRBJ1-2; 8 nucleotides match TRBD1. V shed 7 bases, J shed 4 bases, and the junction held 5 bases outside the gene matches. Germline V CDR1 and CDR2: SQVTM, ANQGSEA. This CDR3 comprises 12 residues. The CDR3 is CSGKDRAYGYTF. In nucleotides, the CDR3 is TGCAGCGGAAAGGACAGGGCCTATGGCTACACCTTC.

The chain combines TRBV4-1 with TRBJ2-5; D may be TRBD1 or TRBD2 (5 bases each). Germline loops: CDR1 MGHRA, CDR2 YSYEKL. The CDR3 sequence is 15 residues long. V lost 4 bases to trimming and J lost 4 bases, with 16 bases between them. In DNA form, the CDR3 reads TGCGCCAGCAGCCTCGAGGGGCTTCCTGGAGAGACCCAGTACTTC. Translated: CASSLEGLPGETQYF.

As concerns this clonotype: At one end the junction does not follow the germline gene, possibly because of a read error. The rearrangement uses TRBV6-1 and TRBJ1-2; unclear D gene. The germline V gene encodes CDR1 MNHNS and CDR2 SASEGT. The CDR3 consists of 12 residues. The CDR3 DNA reads as TGTGCCAGCCAAAAAACGGGTTTGGGCTGCACCTTC. This encodes CASQKTGLGCTF.

This clonotype has ten or more counts. The rearrangement uses TRBV27 and TRBJ2-3; 7 bases are shared with TRBD2. This CDR3 region has 15 residues. V lost 5 bases, J lost 0 bases, and 5 bases stayed unmatched. Germline-derived CDR1 and CDR2 are MNHEY and SMNVEV (reference sequence). Here the CDR3 reads CASSPGRASTDTQYF. The CDR3 coding sequence is TGTGCCAGCAGTCCTGGGAGGGCCAGCACAGATACGCAGTATTTT.

V and J are TRBV29-1 and TRBJ2-1, with D hard to call. Trimming pared 5 bases from V and 12 bases from J, leaving 23 bases between. This CDR3 comprises 14 residues. Germline CDR1 and CDR2: SQVTM and ANQGSEA. The CDR3 DNA reads as TGCAGCGTTATGACTCGGGCCACTGCAGATACGCAGTTCTTC. Amino acid sequence: CSVMTRATADTQFF.

The chain links TRBV28 to TRBJ2-3; weak D call: TRBD1 (6 bases). CDR3 length equals 16 residues. Germline V gene sequence: CDR1 MDHEN, CDR2 SYDVKM. Deletions cut 5 bases from V and 0 bases from J, with 15 bases between. DNA of the CDR3: TGTGCCAGCAGTCCCCCCAGGGGAGAAAGCACAGATACGCAGTATTTT. The encoded protein is CASSPPRGESTDTQYF.

The chain couples TRBV7-2 to TRBJ2-5, with 9 bases matching TRBD2. The CDR3 is 17 residues long. V was pared by 3 bases and J by 2 bases, with 10 bases of the junction left unmatched. CDR1 and CDR2 (germline): SGHTA, FQGNSA. The CDR3 nucleotides read TGTGCCAGCAGCTTTAGGGCTAGCGGGGCCGAACAAGAGACCCAGTACTTC. Amino acids: CASSFRASGAEQETQYF.

The CDR3 is CASRVDRAGTEAFF. CDR3 nucleotide sequence: TGTGCCAGCAGGGTTGACAGGGCGGGTACTGAAGCTTTCTTT. This rearrangement joins TRBV2 to TRBJ1-1; 7 bases agree with TRBD1. CDR3 length equals 14 residues. The V segment lost 6 bases and the J segment 5 bases; nucleotides outside the gene matches: 9. Germline CDR1 and CDR2: SNHLY and FYNNEI.